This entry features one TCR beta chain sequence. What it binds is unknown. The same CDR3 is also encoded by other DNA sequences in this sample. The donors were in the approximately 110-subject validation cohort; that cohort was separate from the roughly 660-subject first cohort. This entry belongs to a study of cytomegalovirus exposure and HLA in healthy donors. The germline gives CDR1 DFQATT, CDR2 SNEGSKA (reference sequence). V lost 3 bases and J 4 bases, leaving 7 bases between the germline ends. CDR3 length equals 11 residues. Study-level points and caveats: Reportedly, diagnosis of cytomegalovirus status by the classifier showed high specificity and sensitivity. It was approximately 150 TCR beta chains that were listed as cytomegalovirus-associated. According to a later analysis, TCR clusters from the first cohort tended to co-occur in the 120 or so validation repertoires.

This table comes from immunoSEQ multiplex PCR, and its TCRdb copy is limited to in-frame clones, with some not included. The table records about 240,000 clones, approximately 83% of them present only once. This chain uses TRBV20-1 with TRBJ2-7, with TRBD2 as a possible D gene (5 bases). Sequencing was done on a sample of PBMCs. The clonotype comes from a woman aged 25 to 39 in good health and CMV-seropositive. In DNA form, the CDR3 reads TGCAGTGCTAGCCGGGGTTACGAGCAGTACTTC. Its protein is CSASRGYEQYF.